The clone carrying this T cell receptor (beta chain) is termed medium-sized. Its antigen is currently unknown. This sample stems from a study of read filtering for tumor transcriptome and immune sequencing. Study-wide background: The cohort had some 17 men and over twelve women aged about 47 to 80, mean around 63 years. TCR-mapped reads were about 4.05 to 11 million with IR-seq versus about 80 to 1273 with RNA-seq. General study results and limits: Sorted CD138-negative bone marrow cells were not purified T cells. Compared with RNA-seq, IR-seq gave much higher clonotype depth and reliability.

The CDR3 loop spans 13 amino acids. Germline-derived CDR1 and CDR2 are SEHNR and FQNEAQ (reference sequence). With 6 bases removed from V and 9 bases from J, the gap between germline ends came to 15 bases. The library was built from roughly 400 ng RNA with molecular barcoded adaptors for alpha/delta and beta/gamma chains. From the reads, TCRdb called clonotypes with MiXCR, one entry per CDR3 protein. The data hold tens of thousands of distinct CDR3 sequences, with approximately 15% observed a single time. The gene calls are TRBV7-9 and TRBJ1-5; no definite D call. The specimen sequenced was a population of CD138-negative cells sorted from bone marrow. This TCR came from a donor aged 40 or older with multiple myeloma. CDR3 bases: TGTGCCAGCAGTCCCCCCGGGGAATTGCCCCAGCATTTT. Protein product: CASSPPGELPQHF.